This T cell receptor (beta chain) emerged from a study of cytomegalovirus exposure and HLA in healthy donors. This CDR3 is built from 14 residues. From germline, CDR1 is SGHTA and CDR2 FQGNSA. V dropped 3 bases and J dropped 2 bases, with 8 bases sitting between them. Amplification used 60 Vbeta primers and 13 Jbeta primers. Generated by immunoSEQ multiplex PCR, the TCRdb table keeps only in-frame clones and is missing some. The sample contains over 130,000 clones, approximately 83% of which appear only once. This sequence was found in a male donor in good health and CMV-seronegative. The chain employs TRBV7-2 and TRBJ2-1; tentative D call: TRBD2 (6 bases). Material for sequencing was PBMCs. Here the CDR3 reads CASSFRGTYNEQFF. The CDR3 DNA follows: TGTGCCAGCAGCTTTCGCGGGACCTACAATGAGCAGTTCTTC. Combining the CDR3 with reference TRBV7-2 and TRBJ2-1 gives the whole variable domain GAGVSQSPSNKVTEKGKDVELRCDPISGHTALYWYRQSLGQGLEFLIYFQGNSAPDKSGLPSDRFSAERTGGSVSTLTIQRTQQEDSAVYLCASSFRGTYNEQFFGPGTRLTVL.